Reported below is one TCR beta chain. This sample is drawn from a study of blood T cell repertoires in COVID-19. The wider study: The United States, Italy and Spain provided the acute and convalescent COVID-19 samples. The analysed material was cDNA or gDNA that came from T cells, B-cell-depleted T cells, or PBMCs.

Original data processing: Nucleated cell number was recorded as an estimate derived from reference gene primer amplification. Method: immunoSEQ multiplex PCR; TCRdb's copy keeps in-frame clones and lacks some. V and J calls and clone size follow that table, whereas D and trimming were derived from the DNA. The sample records over 85,000 clones, 85% to 90% being singletons. The sequenced sample consisted of peripheral blood. The source is a woman between 45 and 60 years old with acute or convalescent COVID-19.

The CDR3 spells CASSLNVRKETQYF. The CDR3 coding sequence is TGTGCCAGCAGCTTGAACGTGAGAAAGGAGACCCAGTACTTC. This chain joins TRBV5-5 and TRBJ2-5, with D hard to call. This CDR3 is built from 14 residues. Per the germline V gene, CDR1 is SGHKS and CDR2 is YYEKEE (reference sequence). V lost 1 base and J 5 bases, leaving 12 bases between the germline ends. The entire variable domain, with the rest obtained from reference TRBV5-5 and TRBJ2-5, is as follows: DAGVTQSPTHLIKTRGQQVTLRCSPISGHKSVSWYQQVLGQGPQFIFQYYEKEERGRGNFPDRFSARQFPNYSSELNVNALLLGDSALYLCASSLNVRKETQYFGPGTRLLVL.